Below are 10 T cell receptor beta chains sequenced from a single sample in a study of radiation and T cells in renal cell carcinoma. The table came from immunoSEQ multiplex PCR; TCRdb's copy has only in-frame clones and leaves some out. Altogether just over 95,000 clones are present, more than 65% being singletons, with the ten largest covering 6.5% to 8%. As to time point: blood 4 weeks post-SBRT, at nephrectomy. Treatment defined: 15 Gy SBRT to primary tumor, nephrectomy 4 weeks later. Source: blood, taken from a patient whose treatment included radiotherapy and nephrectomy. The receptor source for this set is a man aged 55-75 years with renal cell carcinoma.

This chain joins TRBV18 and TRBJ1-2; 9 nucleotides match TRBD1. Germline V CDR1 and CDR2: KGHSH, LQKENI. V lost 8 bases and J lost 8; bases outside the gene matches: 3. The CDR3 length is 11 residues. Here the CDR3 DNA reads TGTGCCAGCGCGGGACAGGGAGGCTACACCTTC. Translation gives CASAGQGGYTF.

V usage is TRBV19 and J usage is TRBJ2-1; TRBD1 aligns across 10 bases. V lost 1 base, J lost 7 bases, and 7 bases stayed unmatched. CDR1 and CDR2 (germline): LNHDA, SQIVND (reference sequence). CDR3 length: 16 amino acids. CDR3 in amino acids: CASSIVGQGRPNEQFF. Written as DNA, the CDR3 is TGTGCCAGTAGTATAGTGGGACAGGGGCGTCCGAATGAGCAGTTCTTC.

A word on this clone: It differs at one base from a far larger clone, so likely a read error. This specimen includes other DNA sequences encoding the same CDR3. CDR3 bases: TGTGCCAGCAGTTTGGGCACTGAAGCTTTCTTT. This gives the protein CASSLGTEAFF. The chain uses TRBV6-5 and TRBJ1-1; no clear D gene. Germline CDR1 MNHEY, CDR2 SVGAGI. V was shortened by 4 bases and J by 4 bases, with 4 bases between the two germline ends. CDR3 size: 11 residues.

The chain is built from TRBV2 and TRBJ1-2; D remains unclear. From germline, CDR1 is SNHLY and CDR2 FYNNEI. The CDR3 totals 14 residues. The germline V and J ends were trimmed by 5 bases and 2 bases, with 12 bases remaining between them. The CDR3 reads CASSLGRKNYGYTF. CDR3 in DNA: TGTGCCAGCAGTTTAGGGAGAAAGAACTATGGCTACACCTTC.

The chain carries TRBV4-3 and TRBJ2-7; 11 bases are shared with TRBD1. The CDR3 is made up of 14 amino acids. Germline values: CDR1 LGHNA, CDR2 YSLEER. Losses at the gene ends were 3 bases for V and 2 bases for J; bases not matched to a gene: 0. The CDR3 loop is CASSQDRGPYEQYF. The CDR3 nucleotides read TGCGCCAGCAGCCAGGACAGGGGGCCCTACGAGCAGTACTTC.

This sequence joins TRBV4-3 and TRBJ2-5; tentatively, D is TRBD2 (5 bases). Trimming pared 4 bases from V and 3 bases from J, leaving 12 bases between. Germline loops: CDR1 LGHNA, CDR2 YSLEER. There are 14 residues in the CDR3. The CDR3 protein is CASSPRAREETQYF. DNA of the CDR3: TGCGCCAGCAGCCCGAGGGCCCGGGAAGAGACCCAGTACTTC.

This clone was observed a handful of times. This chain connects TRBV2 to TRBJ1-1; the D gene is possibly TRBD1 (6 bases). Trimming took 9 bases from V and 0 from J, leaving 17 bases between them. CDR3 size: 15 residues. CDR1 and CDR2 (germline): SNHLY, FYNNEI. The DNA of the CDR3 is TGTGCCAGTTTCCCGGGGGGGCAGATGAACACTGAAGCTTTCTTT. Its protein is CASFPGGQMNTEAFF.

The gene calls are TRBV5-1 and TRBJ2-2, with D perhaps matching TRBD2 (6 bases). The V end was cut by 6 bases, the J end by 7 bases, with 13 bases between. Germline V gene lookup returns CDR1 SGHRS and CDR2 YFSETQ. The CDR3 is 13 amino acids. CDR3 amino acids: CASTEGLNGELFF. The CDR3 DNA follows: TGCGCCAGCACGGAGGGATTAAACGGGGAGCTGTTTTTT.

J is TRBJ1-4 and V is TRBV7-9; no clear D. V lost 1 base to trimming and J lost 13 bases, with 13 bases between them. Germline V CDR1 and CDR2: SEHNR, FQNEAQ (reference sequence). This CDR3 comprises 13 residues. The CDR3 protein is CASSLERPQRLFF. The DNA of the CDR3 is TGTGCCAGCAGCTTAGAGAGGCCTCAGAGACTGTTTTTT. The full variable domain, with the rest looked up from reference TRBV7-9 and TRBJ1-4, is DTGVSQNPRHKITKRGQNVTFRCDPISEHNRLYWYRQTLGQGPEFLTYFQNEAQLEKSRLLSDRFSAERPKGSFSTLEIQRTEQGDSAMYLCASSLERPQRLFFGSGTQLSVL.

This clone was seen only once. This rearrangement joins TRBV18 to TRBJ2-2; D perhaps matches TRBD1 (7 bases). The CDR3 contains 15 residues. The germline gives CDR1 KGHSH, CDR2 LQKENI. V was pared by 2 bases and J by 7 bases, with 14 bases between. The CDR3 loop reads CASSPLRGRDGELFF. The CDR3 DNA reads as TGTGCCAGCTCACCATTAAGGGGGCGGGACGGGGAGCTGTTTTTT.